The 2 T cell receptor beta chains below come from one sample, sequenced in a study of monozygotic twins with inflammatory bowel disease. TCRdb re-analyzed the 5' RACE reads; it lists each CDR3 protein once, without DNA. The table lists approximately 400,000 distinct CDR3 sequences. The sample taken for sequencing was blood. These receptors all stem from a human donor with ulcerative colitis or Crohn's disease, or a healthy co-twin of an affected twin (not recorded which).

V is TRBV7-9 and J is TRBJ2-7; TCRdb selects TRBD1, and the lack of DNA leaves this call unchecked. The CDR3 is 12 amino acids. CDR1 SEHNR and CDR2 FQNEAQ come from the germline V gene (reference sequence). CDR3 in amino acids: CASSPEPREQYF.

The chain recombines TRBV18 with TRBJ2-1. The V gene's germline CDR1 is KGHSH and CDR2 LQKENI. The CDR3 sequence is 13 residues long. The CDR3: CASSPAWPNEQFF. The full variable domain, with the rest looked up from reference TRBV18 and TRBJ2-1, is NAGVMQNPRHLVRRRGQEARLRCSPMKGHSHVYWYRQLPEEGLKFMVYLQKENIIDESGMPKERFSAEFPKEGPSILRIQQVVRGDSAAYFCASSPAWPNEQFFGPGTRLTVL.